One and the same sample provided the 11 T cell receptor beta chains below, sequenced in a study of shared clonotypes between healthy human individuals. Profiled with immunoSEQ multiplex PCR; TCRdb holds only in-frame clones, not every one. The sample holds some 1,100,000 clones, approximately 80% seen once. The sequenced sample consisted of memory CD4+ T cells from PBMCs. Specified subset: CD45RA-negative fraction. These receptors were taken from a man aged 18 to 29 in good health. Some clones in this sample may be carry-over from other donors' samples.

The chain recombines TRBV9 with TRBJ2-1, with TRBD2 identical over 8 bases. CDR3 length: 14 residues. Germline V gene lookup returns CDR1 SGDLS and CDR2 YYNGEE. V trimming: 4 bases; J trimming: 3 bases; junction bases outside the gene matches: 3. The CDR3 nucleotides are TGTGCCAGCAGCCGGGAGGGATTCTACAATGAGCAGTTCTTC. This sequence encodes CASSREGFYNEQFF.

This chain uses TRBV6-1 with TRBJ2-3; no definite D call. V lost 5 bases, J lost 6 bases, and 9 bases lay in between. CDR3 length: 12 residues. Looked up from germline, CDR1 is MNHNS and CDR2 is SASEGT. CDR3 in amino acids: CASSPTLDTQYF. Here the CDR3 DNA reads TGTGCCAGCAGTCCAACTTTGGATACGCAGTATTTT.

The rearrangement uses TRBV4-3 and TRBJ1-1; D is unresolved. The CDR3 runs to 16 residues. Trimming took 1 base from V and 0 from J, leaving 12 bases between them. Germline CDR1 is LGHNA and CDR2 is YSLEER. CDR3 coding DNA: TGCGCCAGCAGCCAAGGAGCTACCTACATGAACACTGAAGCTTTCTTT. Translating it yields CASSQGATYMNTEAFF.

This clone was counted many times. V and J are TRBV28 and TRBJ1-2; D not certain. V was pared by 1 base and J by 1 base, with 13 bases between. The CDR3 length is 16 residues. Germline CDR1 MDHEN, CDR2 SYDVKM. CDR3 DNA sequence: TGTGCCAGCAGTTTATCCCCCGACCTCTTTAACTATGGCTACACCTTC. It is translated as CASSLSPDLFNYGYTF.

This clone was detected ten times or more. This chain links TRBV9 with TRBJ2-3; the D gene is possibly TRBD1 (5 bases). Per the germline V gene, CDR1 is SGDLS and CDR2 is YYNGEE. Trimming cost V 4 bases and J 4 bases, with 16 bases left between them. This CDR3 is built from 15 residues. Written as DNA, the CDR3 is TGTGCCAGCAGCACCTCAGCCCAGGGTGCAGATACGCAGTATTTT. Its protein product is CASSTSAQGADTQYF.

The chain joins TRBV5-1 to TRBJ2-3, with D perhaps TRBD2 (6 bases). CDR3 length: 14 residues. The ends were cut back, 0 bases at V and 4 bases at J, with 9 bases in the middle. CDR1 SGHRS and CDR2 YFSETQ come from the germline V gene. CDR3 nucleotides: TGCGCCAGCAGCTTGGTGGGAGGCGCAGATACGCAGTATTTT. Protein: CASSLVGGADTQYF.

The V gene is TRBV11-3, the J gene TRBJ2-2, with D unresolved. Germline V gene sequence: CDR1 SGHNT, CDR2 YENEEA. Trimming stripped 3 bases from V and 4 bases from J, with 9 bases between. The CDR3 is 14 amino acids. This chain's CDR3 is CASSFFYGTGELFF. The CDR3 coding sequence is TGTGCCAGCAGCTTTTTTTACGGCACCGGGGAGCTGTTTTTT.

The CDR3 region is CASSRTPESGKLFF. CDR3 in DNA: TGTGCCAGCAGCCGGACGCCCGAGAGCGGAAAACTGTTTTTT. The rearrangement uses TRBV6-6 and TRBJ1-4; D remains unclear. Germline V lookup: CDR1 MNHNY, CDR2 SVGAGI (reference sequence). The CDR3 runs to 14 residues. V lost 6 bases and J lost 10, with 18 bases in between.

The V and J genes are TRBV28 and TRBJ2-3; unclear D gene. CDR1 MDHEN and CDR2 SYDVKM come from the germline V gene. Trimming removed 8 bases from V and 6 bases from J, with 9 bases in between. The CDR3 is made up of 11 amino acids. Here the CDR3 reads CASGSEDTQYF. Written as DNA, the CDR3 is TGTGCCAGCGGCTCCGAGGATACGCAGTATTTT.

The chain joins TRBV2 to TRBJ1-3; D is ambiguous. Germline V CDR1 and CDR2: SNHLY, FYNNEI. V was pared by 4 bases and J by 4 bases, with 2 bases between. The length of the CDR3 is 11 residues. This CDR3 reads CASSAGNTIYF. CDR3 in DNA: TGTGCCAGCAGTGCGGGAAACACCATATATTTT.

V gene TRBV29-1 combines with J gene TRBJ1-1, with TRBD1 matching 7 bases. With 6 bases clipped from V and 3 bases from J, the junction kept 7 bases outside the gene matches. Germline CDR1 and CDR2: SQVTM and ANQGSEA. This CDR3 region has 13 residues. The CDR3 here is CSVQGGWDTEAFF. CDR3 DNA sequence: TGCAGCGTCCAGGGGGGATGGGACACTGAAGCTTTCTTT.